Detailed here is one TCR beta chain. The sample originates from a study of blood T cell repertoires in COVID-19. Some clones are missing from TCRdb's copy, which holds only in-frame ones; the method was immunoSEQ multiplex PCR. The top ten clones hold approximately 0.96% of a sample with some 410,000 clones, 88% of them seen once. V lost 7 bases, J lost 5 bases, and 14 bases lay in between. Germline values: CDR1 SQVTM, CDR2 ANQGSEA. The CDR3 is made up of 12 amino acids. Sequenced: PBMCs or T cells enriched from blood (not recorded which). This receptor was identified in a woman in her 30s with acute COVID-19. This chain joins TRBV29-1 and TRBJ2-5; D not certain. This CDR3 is CSARFAVETQYF. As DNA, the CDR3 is TGCAGCGCTCGTTTCGCGGTCGAGACCCAGTACTTC.